A selection of T cell receptor beta chains follows, all from one sample in a study of vaccination and CD4 T cells after COVID-19. These receptors' antigens are unknown. TCRdb passed the PCR reads through MiXCR, listing each CDR3 protein once. Of 10,000 to 15,000 distinct CDR3 sequences in the sample, around 53% are singletons; the top ten hold 16%. Sequenced input: CD4+ T cells from blood, cultured in vitro. The receptors were sampled from a human donor who had recovered from COVID-19. Each CDR3 is given without its conserved first and last residue. D genes are given only for firm matches.

d_call: NA
v_call: TRBV2
j_call: TRBJ1-2
cdr3_aa: ASSEAGSFYGYT

d_call: NA
v_call: TRBV6-5
j_call: TRBJ2-7
cdr3_aa: ASSYGGAPTYEQY

d_call: NA
v_call: TRBV19
j_call: TRBJ1-4
cdr3_aa: ASSTRSRATNEKLF

d_call: NA
v_call: TRBV6-2/TRBV6-3
j_call: TRBJ2-2
cdr3_aa: ASSYSASESTGELF

d_call: NA
v_call: TRBV28
j_call: TRBJ1-4
cdr3_aa: ASQTGNRDEKLF

d_call: NA
v_call: TRBV25-1
j_call: TRBJ1-5
cdr3_aa: ASSGGTFSNQPQH

d_call: NA
v_call: TRBV27
j_call: TRBJ2-7
cdr3_aa: ASSSLGTKYEQY

d_call: NA
v_call: TRBV28
j_call: TRBJ2-2
cdr3_aa: ASSLRLGAGTGELF

d_call: NA
v_call: TRBV5-6
j_call: TRBJ1-6
cdr3_aa: ASSRGTSSINSPLH

d_call: NA
v_call: TRBV7-2
j_call: TRBJ2-1
cdr3_aa: ASSLRGDEQF

d_call: NA
v_call: TRBV15
j_call: TRBJ1-2
cdr3_aa: ATSRDRSSRNYGYT

d_call: TRBD1
v_call: TRBV29-1
j_call: TRBJ1-1
cdr3_aa: SVVYSKGAGIQAF

d_call: NA
v_call: TRBV28
j_call: TRBJ2-7
cdr3_aa: ASSLRTYEQY

d_call: TRBD2
v_call: TRBV6-1
j_call: TRBJ2-3
cdr3_aa: ASSRTSGRANDLADTQY

d_call: NA
v_call: TRBV7-6
j_call: TRBJ1-5
cdr3_aa: ASSWDGNQPQH

d_call: NA
v_call: TRBV7-9
j_call: TRBJ2-7
cdr3_aa: ASSSRGPRLNEQY

d_call: NA
v_call: TRBV6-1
j_call: TRBJ1-2
cdr3_aa: ASSPPGVPSMGYT

d_call: NA
v_call: TRBV7-2
j_call: TRBJ2-3
cdr3_aa: ASSYPGAATDTQY

d_call: TRBD1
v_call: TRBV20-1
j_call: TRBJ2-2
cdr3_aa: SASDLDRGTGELF

d_call: NA
v_call: TRBV2
j_call: TRBJ2-7
cdr3_aa: ASSEASYEQY

d_call: TRBD2
v_call: TRBV10-3
j_call: TRBJ2-3
cdr3_aa: AISEGWEGGTDTQY

d_call: NA
v_call: TRBV2
j_call: TRBJ2-5
cdr3_aa: ASSPLTGQETQY

d_call: TRBD1
v_call: TRBV19
j_call: TRBJ2-7
cdr3_aa: ASSETGTGGEQY

d_call: NA
v_call: TRBV3-1
j_call: TRBJ1-1
cdr3_aa: ASSQASTEAF

d_call: NA
v_call: TRBV4-3
j_call: TRBJ2-2
cdr3_aa: VSSPRTNTGELF

d_call: TRBD1
v_call: TRBV7-2
j_call: TRBJ2-7
cdr3_aa: ASSTGTGLSYEQY

d_call: NA
v_call: TRBV11-1
j_call: TRBJ2-2
cdr3_aa: ASSFFSDANTGELF

d_call: NA
v_call: TRBV10-3
j_call: TRBJ2-1
cdr3_aa: AISERTHEQF

d_call: NA
v_call: TRBV20-1
j_call: TRBJ2-2
cdr3_aa: SAMSGNTGELF

d_call: NA
v_call: TRBV27
j_call: TRBJ1-2
cdr3_aa: ASRDNYGYT

d_call: TRBD1
v_call: TRBV19
j_call: TRBJ2-3
cdr3_aa: ASKNNRGSAFSTDTQY

d_call: NA
v_call: TRBV20-1
j_call: TRBJ2-2
cdr3_aa: SASPAAGTGELF

d_call: NA
v_call: TRBV20-1
j_call: TRBJ2-1
cdr3_aa: CANSPASGNEQF

d_call: NA
v_call: TRBV19
j_call: TRBJ2-4
cdr3_aa: ASSRGGTSKNIQY

d_call: NA
v_call: TRBV6-1
j_call: TRBJ1-5
cdr3_aa: ASSEGNQPQH

d_call: TRBD2
v_call: TRBV11-3
j_call: TRBJ2-2
cdr3_aa: ASSSALAGGPTGELF

d_call: NA
v_call: TRBV6-1
j_call: TRBJ1-6
cdr3_aa: ASSEIMGQSSPSLH

d_call: NA
v_call: TRBV28
j_call: TRBJ1-5
cdr3_aa: ASSYKVEGNQPQH

d_call: NA
v_call: TRBV24-1
j_call: TRBJ2-1
cdr3_aa: ATSDSWSSYNEQF

d_call: NA
v_call: TRBV2
j_call: TRBJ1-1
cdr3_aa: ASSEYQSDTEAF

d_call: NA
v_call: TRBV7-2
j_call: TRBJ2-5
cdr3_aa: ASSHAGRDQETQY

d_call: TRBD1
v_call: TRBV6-4
j_call: TRBJ1-2
cdr3_aa: ASRPPGGTGGYGYT

d_call: NA
v_call: TRBV27
j_call: TRBJ1-5
cdr3_aa: ASSRSGHQPQH

d_call: TRBD1
v_call: TRBV19
j_call: TRBJ2-5
cdr3_aa: ASSIFVDRGRETQY

d_call: NA
v_call: TRBV6-2/TRBV6-3
j_call: TRBJ2-5
cdr3_aa: ASSMAETQY

d_call: TRBD1
v_call: TRBV30
j_call: TRBJ1-6
cdr3_aa: AWQGQGESPLH

d_call: TRBD1
v_call: TRBV18
j_call: TRBJ1-2
cdr3_aa: ASSPTQGVPGYT

d_call: TRBD1
v_call: TRBV12-3/TRBV12-4
j_call: TRBJ1-2
cdr3_aa: ASTLAAGGSGYT